The 21 T cell receptor beta chains reported below all come from one sample, sequenced in a study of T cell responses to AZD1222 COVID-19 vaccine. Profiled with immunoSEQ multiplex PCR; TCRdb holds only in-frame clones, not every one. This table has 150,000 to 200,000 clones, around 88% appearing once. Sequencing was performed on peripheral blood, taken 28 days after the second AZD1222 dose. The source is an adult who received the AZD1222 COVID-19 vaccine.

In nucleotides, the CDR3 is TGTGCCAGCAGCTTAAAAGGGGAGTCCGGGGAGCTGTTTTTT. Protein: CASSLKGESGELFF. The rearrangement joins TRBV7-3 to TRBJ2-2; D tentatively reads TRBD1 or TRBD2 (5 bases each). V lost 1 base and J lost 6, with 9 bases in between. The CDR3 contains 14 residues. Germline V CDR1 and CDR2: SGHTA, FQGTGA.

The rearrangement joins TRBV6-6 to TRBJ1-6, with D possibly TRBD1 on 5 matching bases. The CDR3 contains 15 residues. The V and J ends lost 4 bases and 7 bases respectively, with 14 bases between them. CDR1 and CDR2 from the germline V gene are MNHNY and SVGAGI (reference sequence). The CDR3 loop reads CASSSRRDGNSPLHF. Written as DNA, the CDR3 is TGTGCCAGCAGTTCCCGCAGGGATGGAAATTCACCCCTCCACTTT.

V is TRBV4-2 and J is TRBJ2-7; D call uncertain. Trimming cost V 4 bases and J 6 bases, with 16 bases left between them. There are 14 residues in the CDR3. Germline V CDR1 and CDR2: LGHNA, YNFKEQ. For the CDR3, the DNA is TGTGCCAGCAGCCCGAACCAGTACAGTCCCGAGCAGTACTTC. Translating gives CASSPNQYSPEQYF.

The rearrangement joins TRBV7-2 to TRBJ2-3; tentatively, D is TRBD1 (5 bases). Trimming cost V 4 bases and J 0 bases, with 11 bases left between them. The CDR3 sequence is 15 residues long. The germline V gene encodes CDR1 SGHTA and CDR2 FQGNSA. The CDR3 region has the DNA TGTGCCAGCAGCTCGCGACAGACCAGCACAGATACGCAGTATTTT. As protein: CASSSRQTSTDTQYF.

J is TRBJ1-1 and V is TRBV5-1; D not resolved. CDR1 is SGHRS and CDR2 is YFSETQ in the germline V gene. The CDR3 covers 13 residues. V was trimmed by 0 bases and J by 11 bases, leaving 14 bases between them. Written as DNA, the CDR3 is TGCGCCAGCAGCTTGGACCAAACCAGGAGGGCTTTCTTT. Its protein is CASSLDQTRRAFF.

J is TRBJ1-1 and V is TRBV25-1, with TRBD1 identical over 8 bases. The length of the CDR3 is 13 residues. Germline V gene sequence: CDR1 MGHDK, CDR2 SYGVNS. V lost 6 bases, J lost 4 bases, and 4 bases stayed unmatched. CDR3 residues: CASSATGGTEAFF. DNA of the CDR3: TGTGCCAGCAGCGCTACAGGGGGCACTGAAGCTTTCTTT.

The rearrangement links TRBV5-1 to TRBJ2-2; a weak D match, TRBD1 (6 bases). Trimming left V 0 bases short and J 4 bases short, with 7 bases between. CDR1 and CDR2 (germline): SGHRS, YFSETQ. The CDR3 covers 14 residues. CDR3 protein: CASSLGGPTGELFF. The CDR3 DNA follows: TGCGCCAGCAGCTTGGGGGGGCCCACCGGGGAGCTGTTTTTT.

The V gene is TRBV7-9, the J gene TRBJ1-2; D unresolved. This CDR3 comprises 13 residues. The germline V gene has CDR1 SEHNR and CDR2 FQNEAQ (reference sequence). Between the trimmed V and J ends, which lost 1 base and 2 bases, there was a span of 5 bases. The CDR3 here is CASSLEPNYGYTF. The CDR3 region has the DNA TGTGCCAGCAGCTTAGAGCCCAACTATGGCTACACCTTC. Combining the CDR3 with reference TRBV7-9 and TRBJ1-2 gives the whole variable domain DTGVSQNPRHKITKRGQNVTFRCDPISEHNRLYWYRQTLGQGPEFLTYFQNEAQLEKSRLLSDRFSAERPKGSFSTLEIQRTEQGDSAMYLCASSLEPNYGYTFGSGTRLTVV.

The chain has TRBV12-3 or TRBV12-4 and TRBJ1-5, with no clear D. The V end lost 0 bases, the J end lost 5 bases, and 5 bases lay between the germline ends. This CDR3 contains 13 residues. CDR3: CASSLARDQPQHF. In DNA form, the CDR3 reads TGTGCCAGCAGTTTAGCGCGGGATCAGCCCCAGCATTTT.

The chain recombines TRBV3-1 (or the pseudogene TRBV3-2) with TRBJ1-4, with a weak D call TRBD1 (5 bases). With 4 bases removed from V and 5 bases from J, the gap between germline ends came to 11 bases. The CDR3 has 14 residues. The germline V gene has CDR1 LGHDT and CDR2 YNNKEL (reference sequence). The DNA of the CDR3 is TGTGCCAGCAGCCTTGGACGGACAAATGAAAAACTGTTTTTT. Amino acids: CASSLGRTNEKLFF.

The chain joins TRBV19 to TRBJ1-5; D is unresolved. The V end was cut by 6 bases, the J end by 0 bases, with 9 bases between. The CDR3 runs 14 residues. Germline CDR1 reads LNHDA; CDR2 reads SQIVND (reference sequence). The CDR3 region is CASRPDYSNQPQHF. CDR3 bases: TGTGCCAGTAGGCCAGACTATAGCAATCAGCCCCAGCATTTT.

This chain uses TRBV7-8 with TRBJ2-4, with TRBD2 identical over 12 bases. V shed 2 bases, J shed 7 bases, and the junction held 9 bases outside the gene matches. Germline loops: CDR1 SGHVS, CDR2 FQNEAQ. The CDR3 runs to 17 residues. The CDR3: CASSLSSGGAIGNIQYF. The DNA for the CDR3 is TGTGCCAGCAGCTTATCTAGCGGGGGGGCGATCGGGAACATTCAGTACTTC.

V is TRBV27 and J is TRBJ1-1; maybe TRBD1 (6 bases). Trimming left V 4 bases short and J 10 bases short, with 19 bases between. The CDR3 totals 14 residues. Germline-derived CDR1 and CDR2 are MNHEY and SMNVEV (reference sequence). CDR3 sequence reads: CASSSTDRAPRAFF. In DNA form, the CDR3 reads TGTGCCAGCAGTTCCACGGACAGAGCGCCTCGAGCTTTCTTT.

The J gene is TRBJ1-1, the V gene TRBV6-4; D unresolved. The CDR3 covers 13 residues. V was cut by 5 bases and J by 1 base, with 8 bases left in between. Germline V gives CDR1 MRHNA, CDR2 SNTAGT. The chain's CDR3 is CASSPEENTEAFF. CDR3 bases: TGTGCCAGCAGTCCGGAAGAGAACACTGAAGCTTTCTTT.

The V and J genes are TRBV4-2 and TRBJ2-2; D perhaps matches TRBD2 (6 bases). The V end lost 3 bases, the J end lost 4 bases, and 18 bases lay between the germline ends. The CDR3 sequence is 17 residues long. CDR1 and CDR2 (germline): LGHNA, YNFKEQ. This CDR3 is CASSHPNGGVSTGELFF. CDR3 sequence (DNA): TGTGCCAGCAGCCACCCAAATGGAGGGGTGTCCACCGGGGAGCTGTTTTTT.

This chain uses TRBV2 with TRBJ2-5, with 8 bases lining up with TRBD2. The V and J ends lost 4 bases and 1 base, in that order; junction bases with no gene match: 14. Germline V lookup: CDR1 SNHLY, CDR2 FYNNEI. CDR3 size: 18 residues. For the CDR3, the DNA is TGTGCCAGCAGTGGGGGACTAGTAATAGGAGTCGGCCAAGAGACCCAGTACTTC. Protein product: CASSGGLVIGVGQETQYF.

The rearrangement uses TRBV6-1 and TRBJ2-7; 9 positions agree with TRBD1. The CDR3 length is 16 residues. Germline CDR1 reads MNHNS; CDR2 reads SASEGT. J gave up 4 bases and V 4 bases, and 11 bases lay outside the gene matches. The CDR3 nucleotides are TGTGCCAGCAGTGGTACGGGACAGGGTTCTCCATACGAGCAGTACTTC. Residues: CASSGTGQGSPYEQYF.

CDR3 sequence: CASSLVGVRETQYF. The CDR3 DNA sequence: TGTGCCAGCAGCTTAGTGGGGGTGAGGGAGACCCAGTACTTC. This chain uses TRBV11-2 with TRBJ2-5; tentatively, D is TRBD1 or TRBD2 (5 bases each). The germline V gene has CDR1 SGHAT and CDR2 FQNNGV. With 1 base removed from V and 5 bases from J, the gap between germline ends came to 11 bases. There are 14 residues in the CDR3.

The genes are TRBV5-1 and TRBJ2-2; either TRBD1 or TRBD2 may supply D (5 bases each). V lost 2 bases to trimming and J lost 2 bases, with 10 bases between them. Looked up from germline, CDR1 is SGHRS and CDR2 is YFSETQ. The CDR3 extends over 15 amino acids. CDR3 residues: CASSLKGPNTGELFF. As DNA, the CDR3 is TGCGCCAGCAGCTTAAAGGGACCCAACACCGGGGAGCTGTTTTTT.

This chain joins TRBV9 and TRBJ2-2; D tentatively fits TRBD1 or TRBD2 (5 bases each). The V and J ends lost 4 bases and 2 bases respectively, with 24 bases between them. The CDR3 length is 19 residues. The germline gives CDR1 SGDLS, CDR2 YYNGEE. The CDR3 region has the DNA TGTGCCAGCAGCAATCCGAGGCTTCACAGGACTGGAAACACCGGGGAGCTGTTTTTT. This codes for CASSNPRLHRTGNTGELFF.

CDR3 DNA: TGTGCCAGTAGTGGACTAGCGGGGGGCCGATTTGGAGATACGCAGTATTTT. Translation gives CASSGLAGGRFGDTQYF. The rearrangement links TRBV19 to TRBJ2-3, with 14 nucleotides matching TRBD2. Germline V gives CDR1 LNHDA, CDR2 SQIVND (reference sequence). The CDR3 contains 17 residues. The junction had 9 bases not matched to a gene; V was cut back by 5 bases and J by 5 bases.